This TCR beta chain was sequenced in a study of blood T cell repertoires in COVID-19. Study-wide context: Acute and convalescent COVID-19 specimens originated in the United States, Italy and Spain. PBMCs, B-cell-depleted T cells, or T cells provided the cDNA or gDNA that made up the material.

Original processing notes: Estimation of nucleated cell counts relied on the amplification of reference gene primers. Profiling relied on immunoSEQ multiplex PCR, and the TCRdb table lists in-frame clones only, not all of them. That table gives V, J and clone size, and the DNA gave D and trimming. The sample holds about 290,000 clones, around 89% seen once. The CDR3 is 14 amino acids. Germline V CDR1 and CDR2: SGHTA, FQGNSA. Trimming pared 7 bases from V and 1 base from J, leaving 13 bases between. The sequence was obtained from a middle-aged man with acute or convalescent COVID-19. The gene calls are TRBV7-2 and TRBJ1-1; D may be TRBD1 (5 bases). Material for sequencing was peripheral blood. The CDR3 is CASTWVQENTEAFF. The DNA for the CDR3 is TGTGCCAGCACCTGGGTACAGGAGAACACTGAAGCTTTCTTT.